This TCR beta chain was sequenced in a study of cytomegalovirus exposure and HLA in healthy donors (dated by TCRdb to between 2016 and 2019). Context from the whole study: An earlier analysis of roughly 610 of the donors reported approximately 280 Gb of sequence data and roughly 120 million unique TCR beta sequences obtained from around 190 million T cells. An early release that covered roughly 600 HLA-typed donors contained approximately 320 gigabases of sequencing data and tens of millions of unique TCR sequences. Of the approximately 400 genotyped donors, approximately 80% fell in the genetic ancestry cluster associated with self-reported Caucasian donors. The aim of the study was to test whether cataloging public T cell receptors could identify signatures of past pathogen exposure. Using immunosequencing, the study profiled T cell repertoires from around 680 subjects and related those repertoires to cytomegalovirus serostatus. Along with the roughly 610-subject first cohort, a separate validation cohort of 120 different subjects was used. To predict cytomegalovirus infection status, the study brought together high-throughput TCR immunosequencing, statistical association of individual TCRs with disease status, and machine learning. A later analysis re-analyzed previously published TCR beta repertoires from 550 to 700 donors and added high-resolution HLA genotyping to study TCR occurrence patterns. Rather than drawing on any new phenotypic data, the later analysis identified candidate immune exposures from TCR beta sequences and the way those sequences occurred across donors. An earlier analysis of 587 of the donors used high-throughput TCR beta sequencing to judge whether each TCR beta V gene segment behaved as functional or pseudogenic. Donor age, sex, ethnicity and CMV serostatus were collected together with the repertoire data. Genome-wide SNP genotypes for about three fifths of the 666 donors were used in a later genetic analysis, which treated that subset as a discovery cohort. Every discovery cohort repertoire had been produced on one sequencing platform. Class I and class II HLA loci were covered by the typing at four-digit resolution. The number of typed donors differed by locus: roughly 620-630 for A, B, C, DRB1 and DQB1; some 540 for DQA1; around 610 for DPA1; and about 470 for DPB1. Four or five DR-DQ haplotypes were handled as single units for association and clustering because linkage in the cohort was strong. Among a few hundred genotyped donors of the cohort, an average of around 240,000 unique TCR beta nucleotide sequences were sequenced per donor, about a sixth of them non-productive.

What the authors observed across the whole study: Linkage disequilibrium might explain the correlated functional status among segregating V segments, but an unknown experimental factor could not be ruled out. The authors suggested that the approach could potentially be generalized to other disease states and immunological phenotypes. A later analysis found that TCR association rates varied across HLA loci, with DRB1 alleles showing the most associated TCRs and HLA-C alleles the fewest. A total of fewer than 200 TCR beta chains were listed by the study as associated with cytomegalovirus. The earlier analysis of nearly 600 of the donors excluded seventeen rarely observed V segments, including chromosome 9 orphons, because counts were too low. Only TCR beta chains were sequenced in this cohort, and the absence of alpha or paired-chain data limited detectable features. Sequencing depth was assumed to be roughly uniform across donors in the presence/absence analyses, though that assumption may not hold. An earlier analysis of approximately 500 of the donors showed that most TCR beta V segments appeared in productive rearrangements either about 87% or about 30% of the time, which broadly matched IMGT annotations. A further reported finding was that TCR beta sequences accurately predicted the HLA-A and HLA-B alleles for most subjects in the first cohort. In a later analysis, HLA-associated TCR beta chains showed more clonal expansion and lower generation probabilities than non-associated chains that were equally common. In vitro tests confirmed that a few of the cytomegalovirus-associated TCR beta chains recognize cytomegalovirus antigens. Immune exposure information for the cohort was limited to CMV serostatus. Across donors, most TCR sequences were observed very rarely, whereas some public TCRs were present in many individuals. The classifier was reported to diagnose cytomegalovirus status with high specificity and sensitivity in both the original and validation cohorts. A later analysis reported that several top co-occurrence clusters appeared linked to parvovirus B19, influenza, CMV and Epstein-Barr virus. A cluster of highly shared sequence variants was judged likely to represent a technical artifact of the sequencing pipeline. According to a later genetic analysis, donors in an Asian-associated ancestry cluster had fewer N-insertions in productive TCRs than the roughly 670-donor mean. Because HLA typing was unavailable for some donors at each locus, only the typed subset was used in association tests. At a false discovery rate of 0.05, a later analysis linked 15,000 to 20,000 TCR beta sequences to specific HLA alleles. When HLA alleles, especially DR and DQ, strongly co-occurred, TCR associations were difficult to assign to individual alleles. According to a later analysis, most CMV-associated TCR beta chains appeared to be HLA-restricted, and the HLA associations seemed to be driven largely by CMV exposure. In a later genetic analysis, a missense DCLRE1C variant was associated with V-gene and J-gene trimming of TCR beta chains, and the association was replicated in an independent cohort. Because the 87-base-pair reads could not distinguish some IMGT-functional V segments, including TRBV6-2 and TRBV6-3, those segments were excluded.

The cohort comprised fewer than 700 healthy bone marrow donors. At the time of sampling, all cohort members were nominally healthy, though unrecorded immune exposures were likely present. The donor was CMV seronegative and was included in the group of approximately 350 seronegative cohort members. Every donor gave a peripheral blood sample, and the peripheral blood mononuclear cells from that sample were used for TCR beta sequencing. Genomic DNA was extracted from the blood cell samples with the Qiagen DNeasy Blood Extraction Kit. A note on this clone: It has no known antigen specificity.

Library construction relied on the immunoSEQ multiplex PCR assay. The multiplex PCR relied on a mix of 60 forward primers for TCR Vbeta segments and 13 reverse primers for TCR Jbeta segments. A multiplex PCR assay on genomic DNA amplified the CDR3 region of rearranged TCR beta genes. The amplified TCR beta libraries were sequenced on the Illumina HiSeq System as 87-base-pair reads. For the original study's pipeline: In a later analysis, tens of millions of unique TCR beta chains were counted across the roughly 610 repertoires, and around 10 million of these chains were shared by at least two donors. Raw reads were error-corrected and collapsed into unique sequences with a nearest-neighbor algorithm that merged closely related sequences to remove PCR and sequencing errors. To assign V, D and J gene segments, CDR3 sequences were aligned to IMGT reference sequences. Each retained sequence needed at least a six-nucleotide match to both a V gene segment and a J gene segment. Rearrangements were called productive when the CDR3 lacked stop codons and stayed in frame with V and J; all others were non-productive. CDR3 was defined by IMGT convention, running from the second conserved V-encoded cysteine to the conserved J-encoded phenylalanine. The earlier analysis of 500 to 600 of the donors excluded sequences that lacked an unambiguous match to a single V gene segment. An earlier analysis of 587 of the donors called V segments functional above 56.7% productive rearrangements and segregating when the between-donor standard deviation exceeded 5%. A statistical classification framework was built for diagnosing cytomegalovirus status from the catalog of TCR beta chain sequences. A later analysis assigned V and J genes by comparing TCR nucleotide sequences with IMGT/GENE-DB human TR gene sequences. A later analysis assigned CDR3 sequences and most-parsimonious VDJ recombination scenarios with the TCRdist pipeline. In a later analysis, each TCR beta chain was defined by its CDR3 amino acid sequence together with its V-gene family, and reads lacking a unique V-gene family were excluded. As a way to deal with suspected cross-contamination and a sequencing artifact, a later analysis dropped 592 nucleotide sequences that were highly shared and had low generation probability. A later analysis calculated a clonal expansion index for each public chain from normalized within-repertoire ranks of inferred template counts. In a later analysis, generation probabilities were computed using a VDJ recombination model fitted to out-of-frame rearrangements, and the results were checked against IGoR. In a later analysis, TCR-TCR, TCR-HLA and TCR-CMV co-occurrence was scored with hypergeometric tests, and a repertoire-size bias correction was applied to TCR pairs. False discovery rates were estimated in a later analysis by permuting HLA or CMV assignments 20 times. In a later analysis, co-occurring TCRs were grouped using DBSCAN, with TCRdist sequence similarity added in when clustering inside HLA-allele-positive subsets. Repertoires with fewer than 30,000 or more than 120,000 public chains, plus five repertoires with anomalous nucleotide sharing, were excluded from co-occurrence clustering. Not all clones reach the TCRdb copy of this immuneACCESS table, which keeps in-frame sequences only. Checked studies attribute under half of the gap to unresolved V genes and leave the rest unexplained. The D gene and trimming were derived from the DNA, and the V and J assignments and clone size from that table. The table for this sample lists 68,000 or so clones. The ten top clones hold around a sixth of the sample.

V is reduced by 0 bases and J by 4 bases, leaving a spacing of 10 bases between them. Counted from cysteine to phenylalanine, this CDR3 has 15 amino acids. Only the CDR3 part of the read is kept: 45 bases, read in frame from the first base. CDR1 and CDR2 are read off the germline V gene as SGDLS and YYNGEE. The sample taken for sequencing was PBMCs. The clonotype comes from a boy younger than 18 in good health and CMV-seronegative. Recombination joined TRBV9 with TRBJ1-4; no confident D gene assignment can be made. The CDR3 protein is CASSVDRRGNEKLFF. The nucleotide sequence reads TGTGCCAGCAGCGTAGATAGGCGGGGTAATGAAAAACTGTTTTTT.